The TCR beta chain described here comes from a study of cytomegalovirus exposure and HLA in healthy donors. In regard to this clone: Its matching antigen is unknown.

PCR amplification relied on 60 Vbeta primers (plus 13 Jbeta primers). TCRdb's copy holds only in-frame clones and misses some; the assay was immunoSEQ multiplex PCR. Its table records around 100,000 clones. CDR3 length: 12 residues. The V and J ends lost 4 bases and 6 bases respectively, with 9 bases between them. CDR1 is LGHNA and CDR2 is YSLEER in the germline V gene. Broader study findings: Among the most significant clusters, several appeared linked to common viral pathogens in a later analysis.

Material: PBMCs. The sequence was obtained from a man in his fifties in good health and CMV-seronegative. The chain recombines TRBV4-3 with TRBJ1-1; a weak D match, TRBD1 (6 bases). The CDR3 region has the DNA TGCGCCAGCAGCCGCACAGGGTCTGAAGCTTTCTTT. Residues: CASSRTGSEAFF.